This entry concerns a single T cell receptor beta chain. The antigen it binds to is not known. No much larger clone exists at a distance of one base, and base qualities are not known. Rearranged CDR3 beta regions were amplified from genomic DNA with multiplex V and J primers using the immunoSEQ TRB Survey service. To keep sequencing depth equal across samples, survey-level depth of up to 500,000 reads per sample was applied. The libraries were purified and pooled, then sequenced using Illumina technology. Under the source paper's analysis protocol: Productive clonality, sample overlap, pairwise scatters, CDR3 beta length, V/D/J gene usage and productiveness were all assessed with the immunoSEQ online tools. Calculated diversity was defined as the number of unique rearrangements divided by total templates times 100, and Shannon and Simpson indices were additionally computed. Principal component analysis used the R prcomp function and ggbiplot package on Z-score normalized data. Morisita's index was used to quantify blood-rectal clonal overlap within each subject. As stored in TCRdb, this immuneACCESS dataset retains in-frame rearrangements with V and J assigned. A fraction of the clones does not appear; measured against another copy, unresolved V genes explain less than half of the discrepancy, and the remainder lacks a known reason. That table supplies the V and J calls and clone size; D and trimming were determined from the DNA. A total of roughly 49,000 clones appear in this sample, 78% of them only once. Under 4% of the sample comes from the top ten.

During colonoscopy, one to two rectal pinch biopsies were obtained for research purposes. Before the diagnostic colonoscopy, none of the ulcerative colitis patients had been given immunosuppressive medication. Before DNA isolation, rectal biopsies were subjected to proteinase K digestion. The Wizard kit (Promega) was used to extract genomic DNA from the blood and intestinal samples. This entry is derived from a study of pediatric ulcerative colitis (dated 2019 in TCRdb). Looking at the study overall: Pancolitis was present in several ulcerative colitis patients and left-sided colitis in two, and histology consistent with ulcerative colitis was found in all of these patients. From roughly 9 newly diagnosed, treatment-naive pediatric ulcerative colitis patients and four non-IBD control children, paired blood and rectal samples were collected. The Pediatric Ulcerative Colitis Activity Index classified a couple of patients as having mild disease, four as having moderate disease and three as having acute severe colitis.

Beyond this particular receptor, the publication reports: For technical reasons, the blood samples of a couple of patients yielded substantially fewer templates, so those samples were excluded from the blood-rectal overlap analysis. Autologous blood-rectal clonal overlap was significantly higher in ulcerative colitis patients than in controls, suggesting increased T cell trafficking to inflamed tissue. Because the repertoires came from total lymphocyte DNA, rare subsets such as regulatory T cells may have patterns that are not reflected. Rectal pinch biopsies may have included blood-derived T cells, especially in patients with overt colitis. With only four individuals, the healthy control group was small. A couple of rectal CDR3 clonotypes turned up in every ulcerative colitis patient but in none of the controls. Features of the rectal repertoire distinguished controls, mild-moderate colitis patients and acute severe colitis patients, and in acute severe colitis, rectal diversity was reduced because of clonal expansions.

Including cysteine and phenylalanine, the CDR3 has 14 amino acids. Left in the record is the CDR3 DNA by itself, 42 bases read in frame from the first base. CDR1 and CDR2, looked up from the germline V gene (reference sequence), are SEHNR and FQNEAQ. V is cut by 11 bases and J by 7 bases, and the space between the germline ends is 21 bases. This TCR derives from a girl aged 10-17 years with moderate ulcerative colitis. The sequence joins TRBV7-9 to TRBJ2-1; the D segment might be TRBD1 or TRBD2, since each matches 5 bases. Sequences were obtained from gut tissue. The sequenced DNA: TGTGCCGCCTCCCGGGACGAAAAAGGGAATGAGCAGTTCTTC. It translates as CAASRDEKGNEQFF. Reference TRBV7-9 and TRBJ2-1 genes cover what lies past the CDR3, so the full variable domain is DTGVSQNPRHKITKRGQNVTFRCDPISEHNRLYWYRQTLGQGPEFLTYFQNEAQLEKSRLLSDRFSAERPKGSFSTLEIQRTEQGDSAMYLCAASRDEKGNEQFFGPGTRLTVL.